The present T cell receptor beta chain was sequenced within a study of blood T cell repertoires in COVID-19. On the study more broadly: PBMCs, B-cell-depleted T cells, or T cells provided the cDNA or gDNA that made up the material.

The data were produced by immunoSEQ multiplex PCR, yet TCRdb's version contains in-frame clones alone and is incomplete. The profile shows approximately 120,000 clones, around nine tenths of them singletons. The material sequenced was peripheral blood. This TCR was sampled from a human donor in a cohort sampled during active COVID-19.

The chain's CDR3 is CASSETTGSGNTIYF. In nucleotides, the CDR3 is TGTGCCAGCAGCGAGACGACAGGATCTGGAAACACCATATATTTT. The chain couples TRBV11-2 to TRBJ1-3; a possible D gene is TRBD1 (6 bases). CDR1 and CDR2 (germline): SGHAT, FQNNGV. The CDR3 is 15 residues long. Trimming removed 5 bases from V and 1 base from J, with 12 bases in between.